The next 3 T cell receptor beta chains were all read from a single sample in a study of Tregs in tolerant kidney transplant recipients. Produced via immunoSEQ multiplex PCR; TCRdb's table is partial and in-frame only. The data hold more than 95,000 clones, with 92% observed a single time. Sequencing was performed on CD4+ T cells from blood. The receptors were sampled from a human donor in good health.

As to this clone: An end of the junction differs from the germline gene, which may be a read error. The chain is built from TRBV7-7 and TRBJ2-5; 8 positions agree with TRBD2. This CDR3 has 14 amino acids. Per the germline V gene, CDR1 is SSHAT and CDR2 is FNYEAQ (reference sequence). CDR3 amino acids: CASSPGGPGKTQYF. CDR3 coding DNA: TGTGCTAGCAGCCCGGGGGGGCCGGGGAAGACCCAGTACTTC.

This chain joins TRBV11-2 and TRBJ2-7, with 11 nucleotides matching TRBD2. Germline assignment: CDR1 SGHAT and CDR2 FQNNGV. This CDR3 has 16 amino acids. The J segment lost 0 bases and the V segment lost 5 bases, leaving 6 bases of the junction unmatched. The CDR3 DNA reads TGTGCCAGCAGCCCAGGGACTAGCGGCTTCTCCTACGAGCAGTACTTC. Its translation: CASSPGTSGFSYEQYF.

With regard to this clone: At one of its ends the junction is not consistent with the germline gene, which may arise from a read error. The chain has TRBV7-7 and TRBJ1-1; 7 bases align to TRBD1. This CDR3 is 13 amino acids long. Looked up from germline, CDR1 is SSHAT and CDR2 is FNYEAQ (reference sequence). The CDR3: CASSLVKGARAFF. CDR3 coding DNA: TGTGCTAGCAGCTTAGTAAAGGGGGCGAGAGCTTTCTTT.